This entry features one TCR beta chain sequence. Profiling relied on immunoSEQ multiplex PCR, and the TCRdb table lists in-frame clones only, not all of them. There are some 87,000 clones in the sample; 65% to 85% occur only once, and around 27% lies in the top ten. This entry is derived from a study of blood T cell repertoires in COVID-19. Background on the study: In each case, the material was cDNA or gDNA derived from T cells, B-cell-depleted T cells, or PBMCs.

Germline CDR1 MNHEY, CDR2 SMNVEV (reference sequence). The CDR3 totals 13 residues. Trimming shortened V by 5 bases and J by 3 bases, and 11 bases separated the two germline ends. J is TRBJ2-7 and V is TRBV27; unclear D gene. This sequence was found in an elderly man with active or convalescent COVID-19. The material sequenced was peripheral blood. CDR3 loop: CASSAFSGYEQYF. Written as DNA, the CDR3 is TGTGCCAGCAGTGCGTTTTCGGGCTACGAGCAGTACTTC.